A selection of T cell receptor beta chains follows, all from one sample in a study of T cell responses to AZD1222 COVID-19 vaccine. Profiling relied on immunoSEQ multiplex PCR, and the TCRdb table lists in-frame clones only, not all of them. Seen here are tens of thousands of clones, about 88% observed once, and the top ten hold approximately 9.3%. The source material was peripheral blood, sampled 28 days after the second AZD1222 dose. These receptors all stem from an adult who received the AZD1222 COVID-19 vaccine. Each CDR3 is given with its conserved first and last residue. D genes are given only for firm matches. Clone size appears in some rows only: once, few, many, or a class for an expanded clone.

v_gene	d_gene	abundance	j_gene	CDR3aa	CDR3nt
TRBV24-1	-	-	TRBJ1-1	CATSDSGPNTEAFF	TGTGCCACCAGTGACTCGGGACCGAACACTGAAGCTTTCTTT
TRBV11-3	-	-	TRBJ2-1	CASRTSSYSYNEQFF	TGTGCCAGCCGAACTAGCTCTTATTCCTACAATGAGCAGTTCTTC
TRBV5-1	-	-	TRBJ1-1	CASSSNFGGEAFF	TGCGCCAGCAGCTCGAACTTCGGGGGAGAAGCTTTCTTT
TRBV5-1	TRBD1	-	TRBJ1-1	CASNSRTGPNTEAFF	TGCGCCAGCAACTCTCGGACAGGGCCGAACACTGAAGCTTTCTTT
TRBV25-1	-	-	TRBJ1-1	CASSGQAPMNTEAFF	TGTGCCAGCAGTGGACAGGCCCCAATGAACACTGAAGCTTTCTTT
TRBV28	TRBD2	few	TRBJ2-2	CATSPLAGITGELFF	TGTGCCACCTCCCCCCTAGCGGGCATAACCGGGGAGCTGTTTTTT
TRBV29-1	-	-	TRBJ1-3	CSVVPSGNTIYF	TGCAGCGTTGTACCTTCTGGAAACACCATATATTTT
TRBV27	TRBD2	-	TRBJ2-1	CASGLAGVGNEQFF	TGTGCCAGCGGGCTAGCGGGAGTTGGCAATGAGCAGTTCTTC
TRBV15	-	-	TRBJ1-1	CATSRDGRDSVSLF	TGTGCCACCAGCAGAGATGGACGCGACAGCGTCTCTCTCTTT
TRBV12-5	-	-	TRBJ2-1	CASGLMANEQFF	TGTGCTAGTGGTTTGATGGCCAATGAGCAGTTCTTC
TRBV19	TRBD1	-	TRBJ1-2	CASRIDRDLGYTF	TGTGCCAGTAGAATAGACAGGGATCTCGGCTACACCTTC
TRBV19	-	few	TRBJ2-5	CASSARTAETQYF	TGTGCCAGTAGTGCGAGGACAGCAGAGACCCAGTACTTC
TRBV2	-	-	TRBJ1-1	CASRGGRNTEAFF	TGTGCCAGCAGGGGTGGAAGGAACACTGAAGCTTTCTTT
TRBV19	-	-	TRBJ2-1	CASSIYGDNEQFF	TGTGCCAGTAGTATCTACGGGGACAATGAGCAGTTCTTC
TRBV4-1	TRBD1	-	TRBJ2-1	CASSQAGTGWNEQFF	TGCGCCAGCAGCCAAGCCGGGACAGGGTGGAATGAGCAGTTCTTC
TRBV28	TRBD1	-	TRBJ1-4	CASSPATGVYGEKLFF	TGTGCCAGCAGTCCCGCGACAGGGGTTTATGGTGAAAAACTGTTTTTT
TRBV30	-	-	TRBJ2-1	CAWSNRRSSYNEQFF	TGTGCCTGGAGTAACCGGCGAAGCTCCTACAATGAGCAGTTCTTC
TRBV12-3/TRBV12-4	-	-	TRBJ2-7	CASSFRSYEQYF	TGTGCCAGCAGTTTTCGGAGCTACGAGCAGTACTTC
TRBV2	TRBD1	-	TRBJ2-5	CASRNRGVPQETQYF	TGTGCCAGCAGAAACAGGGGGGTCCCACAAGAGACCCAGTACTTC
TRBV9	TRBD1	-	TRBJ1-4	CASSVGTGGEKLFF	TGTGCCAGCAGCGTAGGGACAGGGGGTGAAAAACTGTTTTTT
TRBV11-2	-	-	TRBJ2-3	CASSLGAPSTDTQYF	TGTGCCAGCAGCTTAGGGGCTCCTAGCACAGATACGCAGTATTTT
TRBV21-1	-	-	TRBJ1-2	CASSKGREGQGRSGYTF	TGTGCCAGCAGCAAAGGCCGGGAGGGGCAGGGGAGGAGCGGCTACACCTTC
TRBV27	-	-	TRBJ1-2	CASSFAGTWEGYTF	TGTGCCAGCAGTTTTGCGGGGACCTGGGAAGGCTACACCTTC
TRBV9	-	-	TRBJ2-4	CASSEDFREGAKNIQYF	TGTGCCAGCAGCGAGGACTTTAGGGAAGGGGCCAAAAACATTCAGTACTTC
TRBV5-6	-	once	TRBJ2-1	CASSLRRIAYNEQFF	TGTGCCAGCAGCTTGAGGCGGATCGCCTACAATGAGCAGTTCTTC
TRBV7-2	TRBD1	-	TRBJ2-7	CASSRGRTGATYEQYF	TGTGCCAGCAGCCGGGGGCGGACAGGGGCGACCTACGAGCAGTACTTC
TRBV5-1	-	-	TRBJ2-7	CASSSGPLGEQYF	TGCGCCAGCAGCTCCGGGCCCCTCGGAGAGCAGTACTTC
TRBV6-2/TRBV6-3	-	-	TRBJ2-3	CASSLKKDTTQYF	TGTGCCAGCAGTCTAAAAAAGGATACAACGCAGTATTTT
TRBV24-1	TRBD1	-	TRBJ2-2	CATSRQGPGELFF	TGTGCCACCAGCAGACAGGGCCCCGGGGAGCTGTTTTTT
TRBV7-9	TRBD2	-	TRBJ2-5	CASSFWGVAGGPFQETQYF	TGTGCCAGCAGCTTTTGGGGAGTAGCGGGGGGCCCGTTCCAAGAGACCCAGTACTTC
TRBV5-1	-	-	TRBJ1-1	CASSLGVVAEAFF	TGCGCCAGCAGCTTGGGTGTGGTCGCTGAAGCTTTCTTT